Following are 16 T cell receptor beta chains from one sample sequenced in a study of T cells in Graves' hyperthyroidism and ophthalmopathy. Researchers took RNA transcripts and amplified the TCR beta CDR3 regions from them. TCR CDR3 regions were first amplified by RT-PCR with HTBI primers. TCRdb ran MiXCR on the multiplex PCR reads and lists one entry per CDR3 protein. The profile shows a few hundred thousand distinct CDR3 sequences, less than 20% of them singletons. The sample taken for sequencing was blood. These receptor sequences come from a woman in her 30s with Graves' hyperthyroidism.

There are a few counts of this clonotype. The V and J genes are TRBV10-3 and TRBJ2-7; 10 positions agree with TRBD2. Germline V lookup: CDR1 ENHRY, CDR2 SYGVKD. CDR3 length equals 15 residues. The V segment lost 10 bases and the J segment 5 bases; nucleotides outside the gene matches: 14. The CDR3 DNA reads as TGTGCCAGCACAACATCTAGCGGGAGTAGAGACGAGCAGTACTTC. Its protein is CASTTSSGSRDEQYF.

This clonotype was seen a handful of times. V is TRBV2 and J is TRBJ2-5, with D tentatively TRBD1 or TRBD2 (5 bases each). Germline V CDR1 and CDR2: SNHLY, FYNNEI. V lost 8 bases and J lost 5, with 24 bases in between. The CDR3 length is 16 residues. DNA for the CDR3: TGTGCCAGCGGCCGCGACAGTGGGGGAATCTTGGAGACCCAGTACTTC. It specifies CASGRDSGGILETQYF.

This clonotype was counted many times. The chain employs TRBV3-1 and TRBJ2-1; no reliable D call. The V gene lost 4 bases and the J gene lost 0 bases, with 10 bases spanning the gap. The CDR3 runs to 15 residues. Germline CDR1 and CDR2: LGHDT and YNNKEL (reference sequence). This CDR3 reads CASSPDWSSYNEQFF. DNA of the CDR3: TGTGCCAGCAGCCCCGACTGGAGCTCCTACAATGAGCAGTTCTTC.

This chain links TRBV5-4 with TRBJ2-5; weak D call: TRBD2 (5 bases). Deletions cut 4 bases from V and 5 bases from J, with 18 bases between. Germline lookup yields CDR1 SGHNT and CDR2 YYREEE (reference sequence). This CDR3 contains 15 residues. The CDR3 DNA reads as TGTGCCAGCAGCCCCTCTGTGGGAGTAGAGGAGACCCAGTACTTC. This encodes CASSPSVGVEETQYF.

To note about this clonotype: Given a much more abundant clone one base away, this may be a read error. This sequence joins TRBV28 and TRBJ2-1; 7 bases are shared with TRBD1. J lost 10 bases, V lost 4 bases, and 13 bases had no gene match. The CDR3 loop spans 15 amino acids. The germline gives CDR1 MDHEN, CDR2 SYDVKM. CDR3 bases: TGTGCCAGCAGTTATCCACAGGGGTCTACCTACGAGCAGTTCTTC. Residues: CASSYPQGSTYEQFF.

This clonotype was recorded a few times. CDR3 loop: CANKGQGNTDTQYF. CDR3 nucleotide sequence: TGTGCTAACAAGGGGCAGGGGAACACAGATACGCAGTATTTT. This sequence joins TRBV10-3 and TRBJ2-3; D may be TRBD1 (6 bases). This CDR3 comprises 14 residues. In germline, CDR1 is ENHRY, CDR2 SYGVKD.

This clonotype showed up many times. CDR3 sequence (DNA): TGTGCCAGCAAGAAGTTGACGGAGGAGGGCTACAATGAGCAGTTCTTC. As protein: CASKKLTEEGYNEQFF. The rearrangement uses TRBV12-3 or TRBV12-4 and TRBJ2-1; D possibly corresponds to TRBD2 (6 bases). V was trimmed by 7 bases and J by 3 bases, leaving 19 bases between them. The length of the CDR3 is 16 residues.

In its sample, this clonotype was seen many times. V usage is TRBV3-1 and J usage is TRBJ1-4; maybe TRBD1 (5 bases). Germline V gene data show CDR1 as LGHDT and CDR2 as YNNKEL (reference sequence). The CDR3 consists of 12 residues. Trimming removed 4 bases at V and 10 bases at J, with 10 bases between. The CDR3 bases are TGTGCCAGCAGCCTCTCTGGGGCAAAACTGTTTTTT. The encoded protein is CASSLSGAKLFF.

This chain connects TRBV4-3 to TRBJ2-1; 8 bases match TRBD2. The CDR3 has 16 amino acids. CDR1 and CDR2 (germline): LGHNA, YSLEER. V shed 5 bases and J 1 base; nucleotides not matched to a gene: 7. CDR3 protein: CASSSRVAGSYNEQFF. Written as DNA, the CDR3 is TGCGCCAGCAGCTCCCGGGTAGCGGGGTCCTACAATGAGCAGTTCTTC.

This clonotype occurred a few times. The gene calls are TRBV27 and TRBJ1-4; the D is unclear. Trimming removed 6 bases from V and 4 bases from J, with 9 bases in between. The CDR3 extends over 13 amino acids. CDR1 MNHEY and CDR2 SMNVEV come from the germline V gene (reference sequence). Here the CDR3 reads CASSHDRNEKLFF. CDR3 bases: TGTGCCAGCAGCCACGACCGTAATGAAAAACTGTTTTTT.

This clonotype was seen just once. The conserved final phenylalanine or tryptophan is absent from the CDR3, which likely points to a read error. The rearrangement links TRBV29-1 to TRBJ2-7; D gene ambiguous. The CDR3 is made up of 11 amino acids. V was shortened by 5 bases and J by 4 bases, with 9 bases between the two germline ends. The germline V gene has CDR1 SQVTM and CDR2 ANQGSEA. The DNA of the CDR3 is TGCAGCGTTTTGACCCAATACGAGCAGTACCTC. This gives the protein CSVLTQYEQYL.

This clonotype has at least ten counts. The chain links TRBV6-5 to TRBJ2-2; perhaps D is TRBD1 or TRBD2 (5 bases each). Trimming pared 8 bases from V and 0 bases from J, leaving 10 bases between. The germline V gene encodes CDR1 MNHEY and CDR2 SVGAGI. This CDR3 is built from 14 residues. The CDR3 here is CASDRGPNTGELFF. CDR3 sequence (DNA): TGTGCCAGCGATCGGGGACCGAACACCGGGGAGCTGTTTTTT.

This clonotype was detected a few times. The chain is built from TRBV24-1 and TRBJ2-7; 7 positions match TRBD2. Germline V gene sequence: CDR1 KGHDR, CDR2 SFDVKD. The CDR3 sequence is 12 residues long. Trimming took 9 bases from V and 1 from J; bases not matched to a gene: 2. The CDR3 sequence is CATRGESYEQYF. In DNA form, the CDR3 reads TGTGCCACCCGGGGGGAATCCTACGAGCAGTACTTC.

This clonotype was picked up a small number of times. The chain employs TRBV19 and TRBJ2-7, with a tentative D call TRBD2 (6 bases). With 8 bases removed from V and 0 bases from J, the gap between germline ends came to 8 bases. Germline CDR1 LNHDA, CDR2 SQIVND (reference sequence). The CDR3 runs to 12 residues. The CDR3 DNA reads as TGTGCCAGTCGGGGGAACTCCTACGAGCAGTACTTC. Amino acid sequence: CASRGNSYEQYF. The whole variable domain, remainder taken from reference TRBV19 and TRBJ2-7, is DGGITQSPKYLFRKEGQNVTLSCEQNLNHDAMYWYRQDPGQGLRLIYYSQIVNDFQKGDIAEGYSVSREKKESFPLTVTSAQKNPTAFYLCASRGNSYEQYFGPGTRLTVT.

The table lists this clonotype with many counts. The chain combines TRBV2 with TRBJ2-1, with no clear D. Germline-derived CDR1 and CDR2 are SNHLY and FYNNEI. V gave up 7 bases and J gave up 0 bases, with 10 bases separating them. The CDR3 length is 14 residues. The CDR3 spells CASNYQISYNEQFF. In DNA form, the CDR3 reads TGTGCCAGCAATTATCAAATCTCCTACAATGAGCAGTTCTTC.

The chain uses TRBV6-2 or TRBV6-3 and TRBJ2-5; D is uncertain. The germline V gene encodes CDR1 MNHEY and CDR2 SVGEGT. The CDR3 has 13 amino acids. Trimming removed 1 base from V and 0 bases from J, with 3 bases in between. The CDR3 reads CASSYWDQETQYF. Here the CDR3 DNA reads TGTGCCAGCAGTTACTGGGACCAAGAGACCCAGTACTTC.